The 29 T cell receptor beta chains below all came from one sample that was sequenced in a study of blood T cell repertoires in COVID-19. Produced via immunoSEQ multiplex PCR; TCRdb's table is partial and in-frame only. Of about 240,000 clones in the sample, about 83% were seen once. Source material: PBMCs or T cells enriched from blood (not recorded which). These receptors were collected from a woman aged 35 to 49 who had been exposed to COVID-19.

The chain employs TRBV5-1 and TRBJ2-7; 7 positions agree with TRBD1. CDR1 and CDR2 from the germline V gene are SGHRS and YFSETQ. Trimming cost V 10 bases and J 2 bases; bases outside gene matches: 6. This CDR3 is 12 amino acids long. As DNA, the CDR3 is TGCGCCTCCGGGGACAGAGCCTACGAGCAGTACTTC. Residues: CASGDRAYEQYF.

A single count supports this clone. J is TRBJ1-2 and V is TRBV14; weak D call: TRBD1 (5 bases). V dropped 1 base and J dropped 8 bases, with 14 bases sitting between them. CDR3 length equals 14 residues. Germline-derived CDR1 and CDR2 are SGHDN and FVKESK. CDR3 protein: CASSQAWGWGGYTF. The CDR3 bases are TGTGCCAGCAGCCAAGCTTGGGGCTGGGGAGGCTACACCTTC.

This sequence joins TRBV27 and TRBJ2-1; TRBD2 matches 8 bases. The germline V gene has CDR1 MNHEY and CDR2 SMNVEV (reference sequence). The CDR3 totals 14 residues. V dropped 6 bases and J dropped 7; count of bases not matched to a gene: 8. The CDR3 sequence is CASSDGGAGNEQFF. The CDR3 DNA sequence: TGTGCCAGCAGCGACGGGGGGGCGGGGAATGAGCAGTTCTTC.

In this sample, this clone turned up a few times. In DNA form, the CDR3 reads TGTGCCAGCAGCTTAGTTCGGGAAGACACCATATATTTT. Protein sequence: CASSLVREDTIYF. The chain links TRBV7-2 to TRBJ1-3; D is ambiguous. V was pared by 1 base and J by 8 bases, with 9 bases between. Germline CDR1 SGHTA, CDR2 FQGNSA. CDR3 length: 13 amino acids.

This clone was seen only once. The rearrangement joins TRBV29-1 to TRBJ2-7; 9 nucleotides match TRBD1. CDR1 and CDR2 (germline): SQVTM, ANQGSEA. There are 13 residues in the CDR3. V lost 4 bases and J lost 5; bases outside the gene matches: 6. The CDR3, as DNA: TGCAGCGTTGTGGGGACAGGGCACAACGAGCAGTACTTC. This gives the protein CSVVGTGHNEQYF.

CDR3: CASSEQTDYNEQFF. CDR3 DNA sequence: TGTGCCAGCTCAGAACAGACAGATTACAATGAGCAGTTCTTC. The rearrangement joins TRBV18 to TRBJ2-1; a possible D gene is TRBD1 (5 bases). The CDR3 spans 14 residues. Per the germline V gene, CDR1 is KGHSH and CDR2 is LQKENI. The V end was cut by 5 bases, the J end by 4 bases, with 12 bases between. Variable domain in full (rest from reference TRBV18 and TRBJ2-1): NAGVMQNPRHLVRRRGQEARLRCSPMKGHSHVYWYRQLPEEGLKFMVYLQKENIIDESGMPKERFSAEFPKEGPSILRIQQVVRGDSAAYFCASSEQTDYNEQFFGPGTRLTVL.

This CDR3 reads CASNPDGGPGEQYF. The CDR3 bases are TGTGCCAGTAACCCGGACGGCGGGCCTGGCGAGCAGTACTTC. The chain combines TRBV19 with TRBJ2-7; weak D call: TRBD2 (5 bases). CDR3 size: 14 residues. V was clipped by 7 bases and J by 6 bases, with 19 bases between them. Germline CDR1 is LNHDA and CDR2 is SQIVND (reference sequence).

This chain uses TRBV20-1 with TRBJ2-1, with D perhaps TRBD2 (6 bases). V was shortened by 3 bases and J by 7 bases, with 10 bases between the two germline ends. CDR1 and CDR2 from the germline V gene are DFQATT and SNEGSKA (reference sequence). The CDR3 runs to 12 residues. The CDR3 nucleotides are TGCAGTGCTAGTGGAGGGTCAAATGAGCAGTTCTTC. Residues: CSASGGSNEQFF.

The J gene is TRBJ1-2, the V gene TRBV5-4; no clear D. The germline V gene has CDR1 SGHNT and CDR2 YYREEE (reference sequence). This CDR3 has 13 amino acids. Trimming removed 0 bases at V and 3 bases at J, with 6 bases between. DNA for the CDR3: TGTGCCAGCAGCTTGGGGGCTGACTATGGCTACACCTTC. This codes for CASSLGADYGYTF.

The rearrangement uses TRBV10-3 and TRBJ2-7; 7 bases are shared with TRBD2. The V gene's germline CDR1 is ENHRY and CDR2 SYGVKD. V was pared by 10 bases and J by 6 bases, with 15 bases of the junction left unmatched. The CDR3 has 14 residues. This CDR3 is CATQDWGGKSEQYF. For the CDR3, the DNA is TGTGCCACCCAGGACTGGGGAGGGAAGTCCGAGCAGTACTTC.

This clone was found a few times. The J gene is TRBJ2-3, the V gene TRBV24-1, with 10 bases that match TRBD1. After removal of 4 bases from V and 9 bases from J, the junction contained 3 bases not matched to a gene. The CDR3 consists of 13 residues. The V gene's germline CDR1 is KGHDR and CDR2 SFDVKD. The CDR3 region is CATSEPDRGTQYF. The DNA for the CDR3 is TGTGCCACCAGTGAACCGGACAGGGGGACGCAGTATTTT.

V is TRBV3-1 (or the pseudogene TRBV3-2) and J is TRBJ2-1, with 8 bases that match TRBD2. The CDR3 sequence is 17 residues long. V gave up 4 bases and J gave up 3 bases; unmatched junction bases: 11. Germline-derived CDR1 and CDR2 are LGHDT and YNNKEL (reference sequence). CDR3 protein: CASSPRGSGGHYNEQFF. The CDR3 nucleotides read TGTGCCAGCAGCCCCCGGGGCAGCGGGGGCCACTACAATGAGCAGTTCTTC.

The rearrangement links TRBV7-8 to TRBJ2-1; maybe TRBD1 (6 bases). CDR3 size: 13 residues. Per the germline V gene, CDR1 is SGHVS and CDR2 is FQNEAQ. V was trimmed by 7 bases and J by 7 bases, leaving 14 bases between them. The CDR3 nucleotides are TGTGCCAGCACCCTACAGGGCGGTAATGAGCAGTTCTTC. Translated, it gives CASTLQGGNEQFF.

V usage is TRBV25-1 and J usage is TRBJ1-6; D gene uncertain. The CDR3 totals 15 residues. The V end lost 5 bases, the J end lost 0 bases, and 8 bases lay between the germline ends. The germline gives CDR1 MGHDK, CDR2 SYGVNS. The CDR3: CASSPISSYNSPLHF. The CDR3 DNA sequence: TGTGCCAGCAGTCCGATCAGCTCCTATAATTCACCCCTCCACTTT.

DNA of the CDR3: TGCAGCGTTTGGACAGGGGCCTATGGCTACACCTTC. Translation gives CSVWTGAYGYTF. The rearrangement links TRBV29-1 to TRBJ1-2, with TRBD1 matching over 9 bases. Germline trimming cut 5 bases from V and 4 bases from J; bases unmatched to any gene: 2. The CDR3 loop spans 12 amino acids. CDR1 and CDR2 (germline): SQVTM, ANQGSEA. Supplemented by reference TRBV29-1 and TRBJ1-2, the full variable domain reads SAVISQKPSRDICQRGTSLTIQCQVDSQVTMMFWYRQQPGQSLTLIATANQGSEATYESGFVIDKFPISRPNLTFSTLTVSNMSPEDSSIYLCSVWTGAYGYTFGSGTRLTVV.

The chain joins TRBV6-5 to TRBJ1-5; 8 bases map to TRBD1. Per the germline V gene, CDR1 is MNHEY and CDR2 is SVGAGI. V dropped 5 bases and J dropped 1; count of bases not matched to a gene: 4. The CDR3 consists of 15 residues. The CDR3 region is CASSQDRVSNQPQHF. Written as DNA, the CDR3 is TGTGCCAGCAGTCAGGACAGGGTAAGCAATCAGCCCCAGCATTTT.

The rearrangement uses TRBV7-8 and TRBJ1-6; D may be TRBD1 (6 bases). V was pared by 5 bases and J by 8 bases, with 13 bases between. CDR1 and CDR2 from the germline V gene are SGHVS and FQNEAQ. This CDR3 comprises 14 residues. The CDR3 DNA reads TGTGCCAGCAGCAGGGGGGGCTTGGATTCACCCCTCCACTTT. This encodes CASSRGGLDSPLHF.

CDR3 protein: CASSPYRAEAFF. The CDR3 nucleotides are TGTGCCAGCAGCCCCTACAGGGCTGAAGCTTTCTTT. This chain connects TRBV7-8 to TRBJ1-1; perhaps TRBD1 as D (6 bases). Trimming removed 5 bases at V and 6 bases at J, with 10 bases between. Germline V lookup: CDR1 SGHVS, CDR2 FQNEAQ. The CDR3 is 12 residues long. Full variable domain (missing parts from reference TRBV7-8 and TRBJ1-1): GAGVSQSPRYKVAKRGQDVALRCDPISGHVSLFWYQQALGQGPEFLTYFQNEAQLDKSGLPSDRFFAERPEGSVSTLKIQRTQQEDSAVYLCASSPYRAEAFFGQGTRLTVV.

Note on this clone: A much bigger clone sits one base away, suggesting this may be a read error. The V and J genes are TRBV12-3 or TRBV12-4 and TRBJ1-2; D gene unclear. This CDR3 contains 13 residues. Trimming removed 6 bases from V and 0 bases from J, with 8 bases in between. CDR3 sequence: CASSETTNYGYTF. The CDR3 coding sequence is TGTGCCAGCAGCGAAACAACTAACTATGGCTACACCTTC.

The chain carries TRBV6-4 and TRBJ1-6; possibly TRBD1 for D (6 bases). Trimming pared 5 bases from V and 7 bases from J, leaving 15 bases between. The CDR3 has 15 residues. From germline, CDR1 is MRHNA and CDR2 SNTAGT. The CDR3 region has the DNA TGTGCCAGCAGTCCAGAGACAGGTCCGAATTCACCCCTCCACTTT. Encoded protein: CASSPETGPNSPLHF.

To note about this clone: A read error may produce the germline difference seen at one junction end. The chain recombines TRBV20-1 with TRBJ1-4; TRBD1 aligns across 8 bases. This CDR3 contains 8 residues. CDR1 and CDR2 (germline): DFQATT, SNEGSKA (reference sequence). The CDR3 spells CSARQGAF. In DNA, the CDR3 is TGCAGTGCTAGGCAGGGGGCGTTT.

The chain uses TRBV20-1 and TRBJ2-2; 7 nucleotides line up with TRBD2. Germline V lookup: CDR1 DFQATT, CDR2 SNEGSKA (reference sequence). This CDR3 contains 14 residues. V was pared by 5 bases and J by 1 base, with 4 bases of the junction left unmatched. CDR3 loop: CSARGRGNTGELFF. CDR3 in DNA: TGCAGTGCTCGTGGGAGGGGGAACACCGGGGAGCTGTTTTTT.

This chain uses TRBV5-4 with TRBJ2-2; no clear D. V dropped 8 bases and J dropped 0 bases, with 11 bases sitting between them. The CDR3 has 14 amino acids. Per the germline V gene, CDR1 is SGHNT and CDR2 is YYREEE (reference sequence). The CDR3 coding sequence is TGTGCCAGTAGTACAGAGTCGAACACCGGGGAGCTGTTTTTT. It is translated as CASSTESNTGELFF.

This sequence joins TRBV5-1 and TRBJ2-2, with D unclear. Germline lookup yields CDR1 SGHRS and CDR2 YFSETQ. The CDR3 has 14 residues. V lost 4 bases and J lost 3, with 10 bases in between. Written as DNA, the CDR3 is TGCGCCAGCAGCCTGGGCCCGGACACCGGGGAGCTGTTTTTT. It codes for CASSLGPDTGELFF. Full variable domain (outside the CDR3, taken from reference TRBV5-1 and TRBJ2-2): KAGVTQTPRYLIKTRGQQVTLSCSPISGHRSVSWYQQTPGQGLQFLFEYFSETQRNKGNFPGRFSGRQFSNSRSEMNVSTLELGDSALYLCASSLGPDTGELFFGEGSRLTVL.

This chain connects TRBV19 to TRBJ1-1, with D possibly matching TRBD1 (6 bases). V was pared by 5 bases and J by 0 bases, with 13 bases between. Germline CDR1 LNHDA, CDR2 SQIVND (reference sequence). The CDR3 loop spans 15 amino acids. CDR3 loop: CASSERQAMNTEAFF. The CDR3 region has the DNA TGTGCCAGTAGTGAACGACAGGCGATGAACACTGAAGCTTTCTTT.

This clone was observed a few times. The chain links TRBV18 to TRBJ1-3; 11 bases map to TRBD1. This CDR3 has 19 residues. V shed 3 bases and J 0 bases; nucleotides not matched to a gene: 10. CDR1 and CDR2 (germline): KGHSH, LQKENI. Here the CDR3 reads CASSPPGTGGPSSGNTIYF. In DNA, the CDR3 is TGTGCCAGCTCACCTCCCGGGACAGGGGGTCCTAGCTCTGGAAACACCATATATTTT.

The rearrangement uses TRBV30 and TRBJ1-1; TRBD1 might be the D (5 bases). The length of the CDR3 is 14 residues. With 4 bases removed from V and 3 bases from J, the gap between germline ends came to 15 bases. Germline V lookup: CDR1 GTSNPN, CDR2 SVGIG (reference sequence). This CDR3 is CAWTGVRVYTEAFF. The CDR3 coding sequence is TGTGCCTGGACGGGGGTTCGCGTGTACACTGAAGCTTTCTTT.

The rearrangement joins TRBV7-6 to TRBJ2-3; D might be TRBD2 (6 bases). The CDR3 loop spans 17 amino acids. Per germline, CDR1 SGHVS and CDR2 FNYEAQ. Trimming took off 1 base at V and 0 bases at J, with 14 bases between the two ends. The CDR3 here is CASSLGRGAPSTDTQYF. The CDR3 DNA sequence: TGTGCCAGCAGCTTAGGCCGCGGGGCCCCTAGCACAGATACGCAGTATTTT. Full variable domain (rest looked up from reference TRBV7-6 and TRBJ2-3): GAGVSQSPRYKVTKRGQDVALRCDPISGHVSLYWYRQALGQGPEFLTYFNYEAQQDKSGLPNDRFSAERPEGSISTLTIQRTEQRDSAMYRCASSLGRGAPSTDTQYFGPGTRLTVL.

The chain joins TRBV18 to TRBJ1-2; D possibly corresponds to TRBD1 (6 bases). This CDR3 region has 16 residues. Trimming shortened V by 3 bases and J by 0 bases, and 14 bases separated the two germline ends. Germline CDR1 is KGHSH and CDR2 is LQKENI. In DNA form, the CDR3 reads TGTGCCAGCTCACCCCCGACAGGCCCCTCTAACTATGGCTACACCTTC. Translating it yields CASSPPTGPSNYGYTF.